The clone carrying this T cell receptor beta chain was detected only a few times. No antigen is known for it. The data derive from a study of OX40 agonist ivuxolimab in advanced cancers. Background on the study: People in dose escalation had one of these cancers: hepatocellular carcinoma, melanoma, renal cell or head and neck cancer. Three patients, one with hepatocellular carcinoma and two with cutaneous melanoma, responded partially.

The repertoire was sequenced with immunoSEQ multiplex PCR; TCRdb's copy has only in-frame clones and lacks some. This table has roughly 48,000 clones, approximately 85% appearing once. CDR1 LGHNA and CDR2 YNFKEQ come from the germline V gene. This CDR3 comprises 17 residues. V lost 5 bases, J lost 2 bases, and 12 bases stayed unmatched. Broader study findings: Some of the nonresponding patients also showed low levels of normalized T-cell clonal expansion.

Sample: CD4+ or CD8+ T cells sorted from blood, taken in a trial of the OX40 agonist ivuxolimab. The V call is TRBV4-2, the J call TRBJ2-5, with 9 positions matching TRBD2. The receptor comes from an adult with an advanced solid tumor such as melanoma, head and neck, liver or kidney cancer. The DNA of the CDR3 is TGTGCCAGCAGCACTGCTCAGGGTAGCGGGAGTCAAGAGACCCAGTACTTC. This gives the protein CASSTAQGSGSQETQYF.